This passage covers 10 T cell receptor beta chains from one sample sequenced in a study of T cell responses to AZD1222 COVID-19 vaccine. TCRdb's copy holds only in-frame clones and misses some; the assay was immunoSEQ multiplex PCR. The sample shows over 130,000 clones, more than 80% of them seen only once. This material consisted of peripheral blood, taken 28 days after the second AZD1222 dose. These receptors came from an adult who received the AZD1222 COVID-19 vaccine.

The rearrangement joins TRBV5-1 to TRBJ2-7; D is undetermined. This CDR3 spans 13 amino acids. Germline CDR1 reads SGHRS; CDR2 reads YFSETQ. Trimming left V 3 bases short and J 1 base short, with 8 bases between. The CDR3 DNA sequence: TGCGCCAGCAGCTATACTAATTCCTACGAGCAGTACTTC. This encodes CASSYTNSYEQYF.

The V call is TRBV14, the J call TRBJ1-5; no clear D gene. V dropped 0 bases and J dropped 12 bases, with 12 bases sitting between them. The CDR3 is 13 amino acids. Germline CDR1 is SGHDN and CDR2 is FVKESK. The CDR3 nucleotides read TGTGCCAGCAGCCAAGATCTTTGGCTCCTCCAGCATTTT. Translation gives CASSQDLWLLQHF.

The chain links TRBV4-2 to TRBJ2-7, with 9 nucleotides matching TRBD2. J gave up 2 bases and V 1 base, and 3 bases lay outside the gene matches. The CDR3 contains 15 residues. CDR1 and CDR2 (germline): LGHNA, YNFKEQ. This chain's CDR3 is CASSQGGREAYEQYF. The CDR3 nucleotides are TGTGCCAGCAGCCAAGGCGGGAGGGAGGCCTACGAGCAGTACTTC.

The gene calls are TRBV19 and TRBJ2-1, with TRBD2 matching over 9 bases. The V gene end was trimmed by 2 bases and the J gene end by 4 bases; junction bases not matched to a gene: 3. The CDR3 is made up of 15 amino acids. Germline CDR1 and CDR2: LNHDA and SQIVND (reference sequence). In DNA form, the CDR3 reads TGTGCCAGTAGTATACTAGCGGGGTATTACAATGAGCAGTTCTTC. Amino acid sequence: CASSILAGYYNEQFF.

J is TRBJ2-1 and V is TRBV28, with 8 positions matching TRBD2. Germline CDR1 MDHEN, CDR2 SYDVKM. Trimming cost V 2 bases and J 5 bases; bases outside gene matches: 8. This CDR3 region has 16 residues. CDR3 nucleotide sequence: TGTGCCAGCAGTTTACCCACAGCGGGAGCACACAATGAGCAGTTCTTC. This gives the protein CASSLPTAGAHNEQFF.

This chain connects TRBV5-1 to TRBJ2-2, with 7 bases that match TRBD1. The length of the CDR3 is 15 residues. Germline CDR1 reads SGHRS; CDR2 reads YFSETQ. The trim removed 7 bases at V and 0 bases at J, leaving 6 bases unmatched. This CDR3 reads CASRPGQTNTGELFF. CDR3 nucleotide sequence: TGCGCCAGCCGCCCGGGACAGACGAACACCGGGGAGCTGTTTTTT. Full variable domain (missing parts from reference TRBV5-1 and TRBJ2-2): KAGVTQTPRYLIKTRGQQVTLSCSPISGHRSVSWYQQTPGQGLQFLFEYFSETQRNKGNFPGRFSGRQFSNSRSEMNVSTLELGDSALYLCASRPGQTNTGELFFGEGSRLTVL.

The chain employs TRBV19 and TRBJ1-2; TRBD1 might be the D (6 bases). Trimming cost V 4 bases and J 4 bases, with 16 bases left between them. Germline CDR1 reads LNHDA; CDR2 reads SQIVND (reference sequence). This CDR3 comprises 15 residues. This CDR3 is CASSTGRGLLYGYTF. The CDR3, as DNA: TGTGCCAGTAGTACAGGCAGGGGCTTGCTCTATGGCTACACCTTC. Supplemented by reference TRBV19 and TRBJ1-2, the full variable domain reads DGGITQSPKYLFRKEGQNVTLSCEQNLNHDAMYWYRQDPGQGLRLIYYSQIVNDFQKGDIAEGYSVSREKKESFPLTVTSAQKNPTAFYLCASSTGRGLLYGYTFGSGTRLTVV.

DNA of the CDR3: TGTGCCATCAGTCGTCCTTCCGGGGGCTCTGAGCAGTTCTTC. Protein product: CAISRPSGGSEQFF. The chain combines TRBV10-3 with TRBJ2-1, with D possibly called TRBD1 or TRBD2 (6 bases each). The germline V gene has CDR1 ENHRY and CDR2 SYGVKD. With 5 bases removed from V and 9 bases from J, the gap between germline ends came to 17 bases. The CDR3 contains 14 residues.

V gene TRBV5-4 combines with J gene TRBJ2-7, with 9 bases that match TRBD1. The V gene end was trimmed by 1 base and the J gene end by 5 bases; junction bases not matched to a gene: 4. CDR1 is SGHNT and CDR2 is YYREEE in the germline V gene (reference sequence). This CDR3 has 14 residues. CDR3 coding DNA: TGTGCCAGCAGCTTGTGGACAGGGGCGCACGAGCAGTACTTC. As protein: CASSLWTGAHEQYF.

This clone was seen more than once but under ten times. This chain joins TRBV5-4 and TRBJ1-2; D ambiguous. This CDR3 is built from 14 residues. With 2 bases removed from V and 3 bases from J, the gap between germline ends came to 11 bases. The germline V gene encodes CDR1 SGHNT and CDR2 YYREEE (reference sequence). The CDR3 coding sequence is TGTGCCAGCAGCTTCGGCCCACAAGACTATGGCTACACCTTC. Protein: CASSFGPQDYGYTF.